Described below is a single T cell receptor (beta chain) sequence and its context. The antigen remains undetermined. This sample stems from a study of T cells after yellow fever vaccination. Study findings and constraints: Clonotypes shared by both compartments, CD4 and CD8, made up a small share.

UMIs were added to TCR cDNA along with a universal primer site when it was made by 5'RACE template switching. One entry per CDR3 protein, called by TCRdb with MiXCR from the 5' RACE reads. The sample shows 620,000 or so distinct CDR3 sequences, approximately 13% of them seen only once. V lost 6 bases to trimming and J lost 4 bases, with 19 bases between them. Germline values: CDR1 LNHDA, CDR2 SQIVND (reference sequence). This CDR3 has 16 residues. The rearrangement uses TRBV19 and TRBJ2-1; a possible D gene is TRBD2 (6 bases). The source is a man between 25 and 39 years old who received the YFV17D yellow fever vaccine. The sequencing used PBMCs, collected on the day of the yellow fever booster vaccination. DNA of the CDR3: TGTGCCAGTAGGGAGACGTCGGGGGAGAGATACAATGAGCAGTTCTTC. Translating gives CASRETSGERYNEQFF.